The 7 T cell receptor beta chains listed next were all sequenced from one sample in a study of control samples from healthy donors and cancer patients. Data came from immunoSEQ multiplex PCR; TCRdb stores just in-frame clones and leaves some out. This repertoire shows fewer than 300,000 clones, about four fifths found once; its top ten account for about 14%. What was sequenced was PBMCs. The receptors derive from a woman aged 60-75 years with lung cancer.

The chain uses TRBV30 and TRBJ1-4; TRBD1 aligns across 7 bases. J lost 1 base, V lost 2 bases, and 1 base had no gene match. CDR3 length: 14 amino acids. CDR1 and CDR2 (germline): GTSNPN, SVGIG (reference sequence). CDR3 residues: CAWSRDRTNEKLFF. The CDR3 DNA reads as TGTGCCTGGAGTCGGGACAGAACTAATGAAAAACTGTTTTTT.

The chain is built from TRBV5-4 and TRBJ1-6; a weak D match, TRBD1 (6 bases). CDR3 size: 15 residues. The germline V gene encodes CDR1 SGHNT and CDR2 YYREEE (reference sequence). The V and J ends lost 4 bases and 6 bases respectively, with 14 bases between them. CDR3 DNA: TGTGCCAGCAGCAGAGGCGACAGGTCTAATTCACCCCTCCACTTT. It yields the protein CASSRGDRSNSPLHF.

To note about this clone: Different DNA sequences within this sample yield the same CDR3. The genes are TRBV10-3 and TRBJ2-5, with a tentative D call TRBD1 (6 bases). CDR3 size: 12 residues. From germline, CDR1 is ENHRY and CDR2 SYGVKD. V was shortened by 9 bases and J by 2 bases, with 10 bases between the two germline ends. For the CDR3, the DNA is TGTGCCATTTCCGACAGGCAAGAGACCCAGTACTTC. Its protein is CAISDRQETQYF.

The V and J genes are TRBV5-1 and TRBJ2-5, with 7 nucleotides matching TRBD1. J gave up 5 bases and V 4 bases, and 8 bases lay outside the gene matches. Per germline, CDR1 SGHRS and CDR2 YFSETQ. CDR3 length equals 14 residues. CDR3: CASSRAGDSETQYF. CDR3 DNA: TGCGCCAGCAGCCGGGCCGGGGACAGCGAGACCCAGTACTTC. Variable domain in full (rest from reference TRBV5-1 and TRBJ2-5): KAGVTQTPRYLIKTRGQQVTLSCSPISGHRSVSWYQQTPGQGLQFLFEYFSETQRNKGNFPGRFSGRQFSNSRSEMNVSTLELGDSALYLCASSRAGDSETQYFGPGTRLLVL.

The CDR3 nucleotides are TGCGCCAGCAGCGACGACAGCTACTACGAGCAGTACTTC. It specifies CASSDDSYYEQYF. The V call is TRBV5-1, the J call TRBJ2-7, with a tentative D call TRBD1 (5 bases). CDR1 is SGHRS, CDR2 YFSETQ, per germline. Trimming stripped 4 bases from V and 3 bases from J, with 11 bases between. This CDR3 has 13 amino acids. The whole variable domain, filled in from reference TRBV5-1 and TRBJ2-7, reads KAGVTQTPRYLIKTRGQQVTLSCSPISGHRSVSWYQQTPGQGLQFLFEYFSETQRNKGNFPGRFSGRQFSNSRSEMNVSTLELGDSALYLCASSDDSYYEQYFGPGTRLTVT.

The V and J genes are TRBV5-1 and TRBJ2-7; no clear D. The V end was cut by 6 bases, the J end by 2 bases, with 6 bases between. CDR3 length: 11 amino acids. CDR1 SGHRS and CDR2 YFSETQ come from the germline V gene. The chain's CDR3 is CASKGTYEQYF. The CDR3 nucleotides are TGCGCCAGCAAGGGAACCTACGAGCAGTACTTC.

The sample holds a few counts of this clone. This chain joins TRBV29-1 and TRBJ1-2; 7 bases agree with TRBD1. The CDR3 runs 15 residues. Looked up from germline, CDR1 is SQVTM and CDR2 is ANQGSEA. J gave up 4 bases and V 5 bases, and 13 bases lay outside the gene matches. The CDR3 nucleotides read TGCAGCGTTCCCCATCCCAAACAGGGGTCCTATGGCTACACCTTC. Encoded protein: CSVPHPKQGSYGYTF.